This TCR beta chain was found in a study of CD8+CD57+ T cells in acquired aplastic anemia. Genomic DNA, the template, was used for profiling of the TCR beta VDJ and CDR3. TCRdb itself ran the reads through MiXCR, one entry per CDR3 protein. The sample includes about 470,000 distinct CDR3 sequences, roughly 34% seen only once; the top ten take about 0.8%. This clonotype was seen a few times. Only patients with CD8+CD57+ cell expansion on flow cytometry were chosen for sequencing. Trimming took off 1 base at V and 0 bases at J, with 16 bases between the two ends. This CDR3 has 18 residues. Germline lookup yields CDR1 SGHAT and CDR2 FQNNGV.

The clonotype originates from a human donor with aplastic anemia. The chain is built from TRBV11-2 and TRBJ1-3; tentatively, D is TRBD1 (5 bases). Sequencing was done on a sample of sorted CD4+, CD8+, or CD8+CD57+ T cells (not recorded which) from PBMCs. Here the CDR3 DNA reads TGTGCCAGCAGCTTAGGCTTAAATCGGGGCGACTCTGGAAACACCATATATTTT. This encodes CASSLGLNRGDSGNTIYF. Complete variable domain (other parts from reference TRBV11-2 and TRBJ1-3): EAGVAQSPRYKIIEKRQSVAFWCNPISGHATLYWYQQILGQGPKLLIQFQNNGVVDDSQLPKDRFSAERLKGVDSTLKIQPAKLEDSAVYLCASSLGLNRGDSGNTIYFGEGSWLTVV.